This is a list of T cell receptor beta chains from one sample in a study of CD8 T cells in ankylosing spondylitis. Each CDR3 protein gets one entry after TCRdb re-called the 5' RACE reads with MiXCR. The sample includes roughly 440,000 distinct CDR3 sequences, roughly a sixth of them seen just once. Sequenced: blood, either unsorted or a sorted T cell fraction (not recorded which). The receptors stem from a male donor with ankylosing spondylitis. CDR3s include the opening cysteine and the closing phenylalanine or tryptophan. Fields, in order: CDR3 protein, CDR3 DNA, J gene, V gene, D gene, clone size. D genes are given only for firm matches. For some rows the clone size is stated as once, few or many, or as a class when expanded; others skip it.

cdr3_aa: CASSYSALWYNEQFF; cdr3_nt: TGTGCCAGCAGTTACTCGGCTCTTTGGTACAATGAGCAGTTCTTC; j_call: TRBJ2-1; v_call: TRBV6-5; d_call: .; clone_size: once
cdr3_aa: CASRTGQGKSGGYTF; cdr3_nt: TGTGCCAGCAGGACCGGACAGGGAAAGTCTGGTGGCTACACCTTC; j_call: TRBJ1-2; v_call: TRBV12-3/TRBV12-4; d_call: TRBD1; clone_size: many
cdr3_aa: CASRGREGYEQYF; cdr3_nt: TGTGCCAGTCGTGGGCGGGAGGGCTACGAGCAGTACTTC; j_call: TRBJ2-7; v_call: TRBV11-2; d_call: TRBD2; clone_size: .
cdr3_aa: CSAKSGTSGVDTQYF; cdr3_nt: TGCAGTGCTAAATCCGGGACTAGCGGGGTGGATACGCAGTATTTT; j_call: TRBJ2-3; v_call: TRBV20-1; d_call: TRBD2; clone_size: few
cdr3_aa: CASSYSRSGTGASGANVLTF; cdr3_nt: TGTGCCAGCAGTTACTCGAGATCCGGGACAGGAGCCTCTGGGGCCAACGTCCTGACTTTC; j_call: TRBJ2-6; v_call: TRBV6-2/TRBV6-3; d_call: TRBD1; clone_size: few
cdr3_aa: CASSQGGQGLYGYTF; cdr3_nt: TGTGCCAGCAGCCAAGGTGGGCAGGGTCTCTATGGCTACACCTTC; j_call: TRBJ1-2; v_call: TRBV3-1; d_call: .; clone_size: many
cdr3_aa: CASSLAGPVGYEQYF; cdr3_nt: TGTGCCAGCAGCTTAGCCGGACCTGTAGGCTACGAGCAGTACTTC; j_call: TRBJ2-7; v_call: TRBV7-8; d_call: .; clone_size: .
cdr3_aa: CASSLAYSGDRETQYF; cdr3_nt: TGCGCCAGCAGCTTGGCCTACTCAGGGGACCGTGAGACCCAGTACTTC; j_call: TRBJ2-5; v_call: TRBV5-1; d_call: .; clone_size: .
cdr3_aa: CSVYRGGYTEAFF; cdr3_nt: TGCAGCGTTTACAGGGGAGGTTACACTGAAGCTTTCTTT; j_call: TRBJ1-1; v_call: TRBV29-1; d_call: TRBD1; clone_size: few
cdr3_aa: CAWSVKYKASGVLNNEQFF; cdr3_nt: TGTGCCTGGAGTGTAAAATACAAGGCTAGCGGGGTCCTGAACAATGAGCAGTTCTTC; j_call: TRBJ2-1; v_call: TRBV30; d_call: TRBD2; clone_size: few
cdr3_aa: CASGLDEGLQYF; cdr3_nt: TGTGCTAGTGGTTTGGATGAAGGGCTCCAGTACTTC; j_call: TRBJ2-5; v_call: TRBV12-5; d_call: .; clone_size: .
cdr3_aa: CASVPPGAPLTQYF; cdr3_nt: TGTGCCAGCGTCCCCCCGGGAGCCCCGCTTACGCAGTATTTT; j_call: TRBJ2-3; v_call: TRBV12-3/TRBV12-4; d_call: .; clone_size: few
cdr3_aa: CASSSLYSGAEAFF; cdr3_nt: TGTGCCAGCAGCTCCCTCTACAGCGGGGCTGAAGCTTTCTTT; j_call: TRBJ1-1; v_call: TRBV7-2; d_call: .; clone_size: .
cdr3_aa: CASSFNGRRETQYF; cdr3_nt: TGTGCCAGCAGCTTTAATGGGAGACGAGAGACCCAGTACTTC; j_call: TRBJ2-5; v_call: TRBV5-6; d_call: .; clone_size: few
cdr3_aa: CASSLAPGQGTAFF; cdr3_nt: TGTGCCAGCAGCTTAGCCCCGGGACAGGGTACAGCTTTCTTT; j_call: TRBJ1-1; v_call: TRBV7-8; d_call: TRBD1; clone_size: .
cdr3_aa: CSASTANTEAFF; cdr3_nt: TGCAGCGCCTCCACCGCCAACACTGAAGCTTTCTTT; j_call: TRBJ1-1; v_call: TRBV20-1; d_call: .; clone_size: many
cdr3_aa: CASSLASGRAGETQYF; cdr3_nt: TGTGCCAGCAGTTTGGCTAGCGGGAGGGCCGGAGAGACCCAGTACTTC; j_call: TRBJ2-5; v_call: TRBV12-3/TRBV12-4; d_call: TRBD2; clone_size: many
cdr3_aa: CASYSQGHSYNSPLHF; cdr3_nt: TGTGCCAGCTACTCACAGGGGCATTCCTATAATTCACCCCTCCACTTT; j_call: TRBJ1-6; v_call: TRBV27; d_call: TRBD1; clone_size: few